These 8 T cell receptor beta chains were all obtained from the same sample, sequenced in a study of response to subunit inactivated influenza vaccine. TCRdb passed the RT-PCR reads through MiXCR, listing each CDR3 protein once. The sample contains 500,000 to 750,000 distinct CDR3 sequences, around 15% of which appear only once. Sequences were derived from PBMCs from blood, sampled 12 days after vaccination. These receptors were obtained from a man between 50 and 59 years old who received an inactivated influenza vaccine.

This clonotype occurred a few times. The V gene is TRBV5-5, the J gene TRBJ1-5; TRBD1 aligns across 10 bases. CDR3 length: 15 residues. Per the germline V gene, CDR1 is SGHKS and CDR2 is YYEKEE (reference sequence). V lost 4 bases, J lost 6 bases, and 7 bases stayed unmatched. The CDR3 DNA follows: TGTGCCAGCAGCACGGGACAGGGGTTCGGTCAGCCCCAGCATTTT. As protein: CASSTGQGFGQPQHF.

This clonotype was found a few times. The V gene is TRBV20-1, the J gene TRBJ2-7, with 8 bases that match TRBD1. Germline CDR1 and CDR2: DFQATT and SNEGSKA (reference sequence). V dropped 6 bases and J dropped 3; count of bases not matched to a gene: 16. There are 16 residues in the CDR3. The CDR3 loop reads CSATNPRTGILYEQYF. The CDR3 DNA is TGCAGTGCAACTAACCCCCGGACAGGGATTCTCTACGAGCAGTACTTC.

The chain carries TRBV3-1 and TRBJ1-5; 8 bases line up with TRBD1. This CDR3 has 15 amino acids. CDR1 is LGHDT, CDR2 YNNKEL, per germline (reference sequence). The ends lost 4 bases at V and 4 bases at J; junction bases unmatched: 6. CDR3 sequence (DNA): TGTGCCAGCAGCCTCGGCAGGGGGCAAAATCAGCCCCAGCATTTT. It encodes CASSLGRGQNQPQHF.

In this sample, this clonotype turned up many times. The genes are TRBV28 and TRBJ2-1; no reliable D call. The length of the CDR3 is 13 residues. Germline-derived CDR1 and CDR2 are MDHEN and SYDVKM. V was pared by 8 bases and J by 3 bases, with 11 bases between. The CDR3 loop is CASQETVYNEQFF. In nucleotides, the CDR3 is TGTGCCAGCCAAGAAACAGTCTACAATGAGCAGTTCTTC.

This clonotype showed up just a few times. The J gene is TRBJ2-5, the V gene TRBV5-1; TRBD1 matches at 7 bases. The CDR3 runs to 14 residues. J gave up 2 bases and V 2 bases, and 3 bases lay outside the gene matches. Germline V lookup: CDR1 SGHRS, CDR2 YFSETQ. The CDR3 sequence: CASSLWDSQETQYF. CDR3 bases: TGCGCCAGCAGCTTATGGGACAGTCAAGAGACCCAGTACTTC.

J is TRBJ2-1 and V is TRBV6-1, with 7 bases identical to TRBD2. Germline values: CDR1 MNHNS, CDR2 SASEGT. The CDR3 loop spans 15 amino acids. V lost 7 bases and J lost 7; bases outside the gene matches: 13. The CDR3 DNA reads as TGTGCCAGCACCCCTGTCGGGGGAGGGCCGAATGAGCAGTTCTTC. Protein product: CASTPVGGGPNEQFF.

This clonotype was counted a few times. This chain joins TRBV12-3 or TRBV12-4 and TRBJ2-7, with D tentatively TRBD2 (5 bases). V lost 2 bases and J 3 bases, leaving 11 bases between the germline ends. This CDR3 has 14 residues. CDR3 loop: CASSLTERSYEQYF. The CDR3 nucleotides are TGTGCCAGCAGTTTAACTGAGCGGAGCTACGAGCAGTACTTC.

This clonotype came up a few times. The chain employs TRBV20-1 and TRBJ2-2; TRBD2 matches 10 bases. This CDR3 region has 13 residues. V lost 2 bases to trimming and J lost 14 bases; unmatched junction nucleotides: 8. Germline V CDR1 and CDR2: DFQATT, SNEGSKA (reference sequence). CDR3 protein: CSARPLAGVGLFF. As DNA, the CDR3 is TGCAGTGCTAGACCCCTAGCGGGGGTAGGACTGTTTTTT.